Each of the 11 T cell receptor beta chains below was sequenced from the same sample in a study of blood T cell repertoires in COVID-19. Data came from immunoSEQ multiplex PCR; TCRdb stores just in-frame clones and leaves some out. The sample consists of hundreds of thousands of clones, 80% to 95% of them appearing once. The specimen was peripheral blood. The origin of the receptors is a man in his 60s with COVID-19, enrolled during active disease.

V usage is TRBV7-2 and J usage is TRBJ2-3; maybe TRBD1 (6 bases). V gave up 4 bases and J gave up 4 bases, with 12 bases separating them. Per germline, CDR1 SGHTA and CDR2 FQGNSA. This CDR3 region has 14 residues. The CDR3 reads CASSYWTVSDTQYF. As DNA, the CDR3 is TGTGCCAGCAGCTACTGGACAGTCTCAGATACGCAGTATTTT.

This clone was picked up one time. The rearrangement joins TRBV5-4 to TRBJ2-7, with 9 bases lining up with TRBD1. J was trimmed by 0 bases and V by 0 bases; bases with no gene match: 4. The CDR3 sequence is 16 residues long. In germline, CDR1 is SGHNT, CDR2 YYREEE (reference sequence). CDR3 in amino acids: CASSLGGGQGSYEQYF. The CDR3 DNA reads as TGTGCCAGCAGCTTGGGGGGGGGACAGGGCTCCTACGAGCAGTACTTC.

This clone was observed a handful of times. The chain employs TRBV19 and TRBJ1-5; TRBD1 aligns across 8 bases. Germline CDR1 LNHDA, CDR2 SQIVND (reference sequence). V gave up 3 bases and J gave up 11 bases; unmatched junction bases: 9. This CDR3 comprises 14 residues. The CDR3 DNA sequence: TGTGCCAGTAGTATTTCGACAGGGGAAGGGACCCAGCATTTT. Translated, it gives CASSISTGEGTQHF.

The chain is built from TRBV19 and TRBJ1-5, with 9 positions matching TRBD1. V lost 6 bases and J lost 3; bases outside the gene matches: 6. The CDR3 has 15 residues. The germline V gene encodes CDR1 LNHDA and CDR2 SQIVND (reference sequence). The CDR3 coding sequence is TGTGCCAGTAGGATACAGGGGGCTATCAATCAGCCCCAGCATTTT. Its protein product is CASRIQGAINQPQHF.

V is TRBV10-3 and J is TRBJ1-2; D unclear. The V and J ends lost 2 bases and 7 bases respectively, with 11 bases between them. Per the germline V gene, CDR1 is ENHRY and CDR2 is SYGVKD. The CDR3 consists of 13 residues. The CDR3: CAISENGGFGYTF. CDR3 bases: TGTGCCATCAGTGAGAATGGAGGGTTTGGCTACACCTTC.

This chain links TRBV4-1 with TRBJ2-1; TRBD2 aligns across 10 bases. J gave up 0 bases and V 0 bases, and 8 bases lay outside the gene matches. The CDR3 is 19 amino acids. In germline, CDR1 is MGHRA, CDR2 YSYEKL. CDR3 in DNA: TGCGCCAGCAGCCAAGAGGTAGCGGGGGGCAAAAGCTCCTACAATGAGCAGTTCTTC. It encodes CASSQEVAGGKSSYNEQFF.

CDR3 region: CASSSQRGIYNEQFF. CDR3 bases: TGCGCCAGCAGTTCCCAGCGGGGGATCTACAATGAGCAGTTCTTC. V usage is TRBV10-1 and J usage is TRBJ2-1, with TRBD2 matching over 8 bases. The V gene's germline CDR1 is WNHNN and CDR2 SYGVQD (reference sequence). With 5 bases clipped from V and 3 bases from J, the junction kept 6 bases outside the gene matches. The CDR3 is 15 residues long.

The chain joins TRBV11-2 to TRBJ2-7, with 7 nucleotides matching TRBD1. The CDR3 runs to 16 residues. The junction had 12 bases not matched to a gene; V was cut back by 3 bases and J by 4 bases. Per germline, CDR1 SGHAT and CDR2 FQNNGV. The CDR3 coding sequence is TGTGCCAGCAGCTTCGTGATCAGCGACAGGGCGTACGAGCAGTACTTC. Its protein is CASSFVISDRAYEQYF.

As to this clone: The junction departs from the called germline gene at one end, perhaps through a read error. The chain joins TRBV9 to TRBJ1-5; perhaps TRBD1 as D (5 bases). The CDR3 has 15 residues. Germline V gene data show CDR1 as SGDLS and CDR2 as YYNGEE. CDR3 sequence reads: CASSVGDSGTGRLIF. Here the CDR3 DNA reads TGTGCCAGCAGCGTAGGGGACTCGGGTACGGGACGCCTGATTTTT.

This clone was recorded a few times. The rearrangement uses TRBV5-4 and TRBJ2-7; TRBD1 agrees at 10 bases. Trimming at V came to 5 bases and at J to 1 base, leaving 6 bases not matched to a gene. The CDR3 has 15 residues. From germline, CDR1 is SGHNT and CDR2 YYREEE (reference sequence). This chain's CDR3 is CASSPPGQGSYEQYF. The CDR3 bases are TGTGCCAGCAGTCCTCCGGGACAGGGGTCCTACGAGCAGTACTTC.

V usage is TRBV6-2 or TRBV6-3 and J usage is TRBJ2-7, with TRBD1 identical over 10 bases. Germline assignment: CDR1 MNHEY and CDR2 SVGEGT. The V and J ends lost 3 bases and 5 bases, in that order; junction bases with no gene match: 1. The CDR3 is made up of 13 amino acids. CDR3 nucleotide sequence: TGTGCCAGCAGTTATGACAGGGGGCACGAGCAGTACTTC. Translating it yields CASSYDRGHEQYF.